Sequencing of this T cell receptor (beta chain) was carried out in a study of cytomegalovirus exposure and HLA in healthy donors. Points from the study as a whole: TCR sequences were mostly rare, though some public TCRs occurred in many donors. In a later analysis, at a false discovery rate of 0.05, approximately 18,000 TCR beta sequences were associated with HLA alleles.

To note about this clone: Its antigen remains unidentified.

PCR involved 60 Vbeta and 13 Jbeta primers. The table came from immunoSEQ multiplex PCR; TCRdb's copy has only in-frame clones and leaves some out. Of about 120,000 clones listed, less than 20% are singletons. The sample consisted of PBMCs. The origin of this receptor is a woman under 30 in good health and CMV-seronegative.

The CDR3 sequence is CASSQIGLAGTAGANVLTF. The CDR3 DNA sequence: TGCGCCAGCAGCCAAATCGGACTAGCGGGAACGGCGGGGGCCAACGTCCTGACTTTC. The chain combines TRBV4-1 with TRBJ2-6; TRBD2 matches 12 bases. Trimming removed 2 bases from V and 4 bases from J; junction bases left unmatched: 9. Germline loops: CDR1 MGHRA, CDR2 YSYEKL. This CDR3 is built from 19 residues.